The sequence of this TCR beta chain was determined in a study of beta chain features in type 1 diabetes. Across the whole study: Sorted cells from all samples, numbering 107,917,701, were examined.

Expressed TCRB transcripts got sequenced, as all isolated RNA was reverse transcribed. Clones were read by immunoSEQ multiplex PCR, and TCRdb kept only the in-frame ones, dropping some. This sample has 250,000 to 300,000 clones, with approximately 15% found just once. General study results and limits: TCRB CDR3s were moderately but significantly shorter in Type 1 diabetes patients in all four CD4+ subsets. Insertions were fewer and deletions more numerous at VDJ junctions in type 1 diabetes patients.

Every single donor gave one heparinised blood draw, and these averaged approximately 110 mL. As concerns this clone: As yet, its antigen is unknown.

The germline V gene has CDR1 SGDLS and CDR2 YYNGEE. V was pared by 4 bases and J by 9 bases, with 9 bases of the junction left unmatched. The CDR3 is 14 amino acids. The chain couples TRBV9 to TRBJ1-1; TRBD1 agrees at 10 bases. The sequenced material came from naive CD4+ T cells from blood. This sequence originates from a young man with type 1 diabetes. DNA of the CDR3: TGTGCCAGCAGCATTAACCGGGACAGGGGAAAAGCTTTCTTT. As protein: CASSINRDRGKAFF. The full variable domain, completed using reference TRBV9 and TRBJ1-1, is DSGVTQTPKHLITATGQRVTLRCSPRSGDLSVYWYQQSLDQGLQFLIQYYNGEERAKGNILERFSAQQFPDLHSELNLSSLELGDSALYFCASSINRDRGKAFFGQGTRLTVV.